This T cell receptor beta chain appears in the sequencing data of a study of blood T cell repertoires in COVID-19. On the study more broadly: There were acute and convalescent COVID-19 samples, and they came from the United States, Italy and Spain.

The CDR3 runs to 15 residues. V lost 9 bases, J lost 3 bases, and 21 bases lay in between. Germline assignment: CDR1 MGHRA and CDR2 YSYEKL. In the original analysis: Reference gene primer amplification yielded estimated nucleated cell counts. Sequencing used immunoSEQ multiplex PCR; TCRdb keeps in-frame clones, though not all of them. V and J calls and clone size are copied from that table; D and trimming were computed from the DNA. The sample shows roughly 200,000 clones, around 84% of them seen only once. This rearrangement joins TRBV4-1 to TRBJ2-7, with TRBD1 as a possible D gene (6 bases). The sample comprised peripheral blood. The TCR sequence derives from a man at least 80 years old with acute or convalescent COVID-19. CDR3 in amino acids: CARNQRTDPFYEQYF. The CDR3 DNA reads TGCGCCAGAAACCAACGGACAGACCCCTTCTACGAGCAGTACTTC.